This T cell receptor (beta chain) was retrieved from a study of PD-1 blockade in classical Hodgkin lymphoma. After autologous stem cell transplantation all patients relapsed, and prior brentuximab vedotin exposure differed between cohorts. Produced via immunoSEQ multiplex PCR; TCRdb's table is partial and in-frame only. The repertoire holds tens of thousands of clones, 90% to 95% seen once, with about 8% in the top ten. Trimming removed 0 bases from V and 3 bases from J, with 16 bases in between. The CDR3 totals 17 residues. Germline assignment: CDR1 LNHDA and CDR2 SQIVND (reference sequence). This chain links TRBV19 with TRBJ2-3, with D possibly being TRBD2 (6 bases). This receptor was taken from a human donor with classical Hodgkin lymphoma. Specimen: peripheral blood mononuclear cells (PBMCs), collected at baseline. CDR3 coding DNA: TGTGCCAGTAGTATAGATGATTTCGGGGGAATTACAGATACGCAGTATTTT. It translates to CASSIDDFGGITDTQYF. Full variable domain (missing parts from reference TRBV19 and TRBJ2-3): DGGITQSPKYLFRKEGQNVTLSCEQNLNHDAMYWYRQDPGQGLRLIYYSQIVNDFQKGDIAEGYSVSREKKESFPLTVTSAQKNPTAFYLCASSIDDFGGITDTQYFGPGTRLTVL.